This TCR beta chain was found in a study of blood T cell repertoires in COVID-19. As for the study in general: Acute-phase and convalescent COVID-19 samples originated in the United States, Italy and Spain.

Clones were read by immunoSEQ multiplex PCR, and TCRdb kept only the in-frame ones, dropping some. The sample lists about 200,000 clones, roughly 85% occurring once. Participants, 18 to 89 years old, spanned about two dozen US areas. There are 15 residues in the CDR3. With 7 bases clipped from V and 5 bases from J, the junction kept 12 bases outside the gene matches. CDR1 is SQVTM and CDR2 is ANQGSEA in the germline V gene. Sequencing input: PBMCs or T cells enriched from blood (not recorded which). This clonotype was obtained from a middle-aged woman with acute COVID-19. This chain connects TRBV29-1 to TRBJ2-5, with TRBD2 matching over 11 bases. The CDR3 is CSASESSGRTETQYF. The DNA of the CDR3 is TGCAGCGCTTCCGAATCTAGCGGGAGGACGGAGACCCAGTACTTC.